Listed here is a single T cell receptor beta chain. The Seattle patients, enrolled during active infection, were followed longitudinally. This table comes from immunoSEQ multiplex PCR, and its TCRdb copy is limited to in-frame clones, with some not included. The top ten hold about 11% of the sample, which has roughly 280,000 clones, 88% seen once. This entry is derived from a study of blood T cell repertoires in COVID-19. The CDR3 loop spans 17 amino acids. V lost 4 bases and J 4 bases, leaving 17 bases between the germline ends. Germline V CDR1 and CDR2: LGHNA, YNFKEQ. This TCR was recovered from a woman in her 30s with COVID-19, enrolled during active disease. Input material: peripheral blood. The chain has TRBV4-2 and TRBJ2-6; TRBD1 is a possible D gene (6 bases). The CDR3 DNA reads as TGTGCCAGCAGCCCTAGTCTGACAGGCTCCGGGGCCAACGTCCTGACTTTC. Protein product: CASSPSLTGSGANVLTF.